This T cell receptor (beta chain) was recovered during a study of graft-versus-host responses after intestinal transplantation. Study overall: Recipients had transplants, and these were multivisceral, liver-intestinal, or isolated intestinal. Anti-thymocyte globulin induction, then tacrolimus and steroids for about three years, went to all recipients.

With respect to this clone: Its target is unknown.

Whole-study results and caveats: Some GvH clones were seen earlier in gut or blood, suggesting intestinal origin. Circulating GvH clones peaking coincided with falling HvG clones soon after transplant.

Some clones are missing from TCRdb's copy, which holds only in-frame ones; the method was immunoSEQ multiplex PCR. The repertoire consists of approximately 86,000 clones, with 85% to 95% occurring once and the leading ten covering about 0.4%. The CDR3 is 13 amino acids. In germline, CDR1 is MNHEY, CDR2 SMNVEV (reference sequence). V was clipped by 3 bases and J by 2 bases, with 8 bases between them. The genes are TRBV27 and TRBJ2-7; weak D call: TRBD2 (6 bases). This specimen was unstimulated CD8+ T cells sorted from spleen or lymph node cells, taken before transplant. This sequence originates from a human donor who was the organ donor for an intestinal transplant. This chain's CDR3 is CASSFGEAYEQYF. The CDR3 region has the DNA TGTGCCAGCAGTTTCGGGGAGGCCTACGAGCAGTACTTC.